Following are 21 T cell receptor beta chains from one sample sequenced in a study of T-cell reconstitution after alpha-beta-depleted transplantation in children. Molecular barcoding with unique molecular identifiers was used for the TCRbeta library. TCRdb independently ran MiXCR on the PCR reads; one entry per CDR3 protein. Of 450,000 to 500,000 distinct CDR3 sequences detected, about an eighth appear once; the ten largest clones hold 5% to 6%. Sequenced here: PBMCs from the stem cell graft donor, sampled from the stem cell graft. Source of these receptors: a human donor who donated a stem cell graft to a child with combined immunodeficiency.

Only a few counts were recorded for this clonotype. The rearrangement uses TRBV29-1 and TRBJ2-3, with a weak D call TRBD2 (6 bases). With 4 bases removed from V and 2 bases from J, the gap between germline ends came to 19 bases. The CDR3 sequence is 16 residues long. Germline CDR1 and CDR2: SQVTM and ANQGSEA. Here the CDR3 reads CSVAGSVRGYTDTQYF. The CDR3 bases are TGCAGCGTTGCCGGCAGTGTGCGGGGATACACAGATACGCAGTATTTT.

This clonotype was picked up a small number of times. CDR3 protein: CAWSGRDSYELAQYF. CDR3 DNA: TGTGCCTGGTCCGGCCGGGACTCCTATGAGCTGGCGCAGTATTTT. The chain has TRBV30 and TRBJ2-3, with a possible D match to TRBD2 (6 bases). V lost 5 bases and J 10 bases, leaving 25 bases between the germline ends. There are 15 residues in the CDR3. The germline gives CDR1 GTSNPN, CDR2 SVGIG (reference sequence).

This clonotype has just a few counts. The V and J genes are TRBV20-1 and TRBJ1-5, with D maybe TRBD1 (5 bases). This CDR3 region has 13 residues. Per germline, CDR1 DFQATT and CDR2 SNEGSKA (reference sequence). Trimming took 4 bases from V and 3 from J, leaving 10 bases between them. CDR3 protein: CSANAGHNQPQHF. The CDR3 DNA reads as TGCAGTGCTAACGCAGGGCACAATCAGCCCCAGCATTTT.

This clonotype was detected only a few times. This chain connects TRBV28 to TRBJ2-1, with 7 nucleotides matching TRBD1. Germline V CDR1 and CDR2: MDHEN, SYDVKM. Unmatched junction bases numbered 6, after V lost 2 bases and J lost 8 bases. This CDR3 is built from 14 residues. The CDR3, as DNA: TGTGCCAGCAGTTTAAGCGACAGGGACCATGAGCAGTTCTTC. Its protein is CASSLSDRDHEQFF.

This clonotype was found a few times. V usage is TRBV2 and J usage is TRBJ2-5; D is possibly TRBD1 (5 bases). Germline V CDR1 and CDR2: SNHLY, FYNNEI. The length of the CDR3 is 13 residues. Trimming took 3 bases from V and 5 from J, leaving 10 bases between them. CDR3 nucleotide sequence: TGTGCCAGCAGTGATCAGGGTCTTGAGACCCAGTACTTC. It codes for CASSDQGLETQYF.

This clonotype appeared a few times. This sequence joins TRBV10-3 and TRBJ2-3; D not certain. Germline-derived CDR1 and CDR2 are ENHRY and SYGVKD. CDR3 length equals 13 residues. The V end lost 0 bases, the J end lost 7 bases, and 8 bases lay between the germline ends. CDR3 sequence (DNA): TGTGCCATCAGTGAGTCCGGAACCCATACGCAGTATTTT. It codes for CAISESGTHTQYF.

This chain links TRBV5-6 with TRBJ1-5, with TRBD1 matching 10 bases. V shed 0 bases and J 5 bases; nucleotides not matched to a gene: 2. Germline assignment: CDR1 SGHDT and CDR2 YYEEEE. The CDR3 contains 15 residues. The CDR3 DNA reads TGTGCCAGCAGCTTGGCCGGGACAGGGGATCAGCCCCAGCATTTT. It specifies CASSLAGTGDQPQHF.

This clonotype was counted only a few times. The chain recombines TRBV29-1 with TRBJ2-5; TRBD2 matches at 12 bases. V was clipped by 7 bases and J by 2 bases; unmatched bases: 11. The CDR3 sequence is 16 residues long. CDR1 is SQVTM and CDR2 is ANQGSEA in the germline V gene. CDR3 sequence reads: CSAIGLAGTEQETQYF. The CDR3 DNA reads as TGCAGCGCAATAGGACTAGCGGGGACCGAGCAAGAGACCCAGTACTTC.

The chain combines TRBV5-1 with TRBJ1-1; D ambiguous. The V end lost 4 bases, the J end lost 0 bases, and 16 bases lay between the germline ends. The CDR3 has 16 residues. Germline V gene sequence: CDR1 SGHRS, CDR2 YFSETQ. This chain's CDR3 is CASSPPREGLNTEAFF. The CDR3 bases are TGCGCCAGCAGCCCCCCGAGGGAGGGCCTGAACACTGAAGCTTTCTTT.

The sample holds a few counts of this clonotype. The chain recombines TRBV29-1 with TRBJ1-3; D uncertain. CDR1 is SQVTM, CDR2 ANQGSEA, per germline. V gave up 7 bases and J gave up 6 bases, with 16 bases separating them. The CDR3 is 13 amino acids. This CDR3 is CSAVTTLKNTIYF. The CDR3 DNA follows: TGCAGCGCCGTCACGACTCTGAAAAACACCATATATTTT.

This sequence joins TRBV7-3 and TRBJ2-7, with 7 bases identical to TRBD1. Losses at the gene ends were 5 bases for V and 6 bases for J; bases not matched to a gene: 10. CDR3 length: 14 residues. Looked up from germline, CDR1 is SGHTA and CDR2 is FQGTGA. CDR3 amino acids: CASSTGQLRGEQYF. The CDR3, as DNA: TGTGCCAGCAGCACGGGACAGCTGAGGGGCGAGCAGTACTTC. The entire variable domain, with the rest obtained from reference TRBV7-3 and TRBJ2-7, is as follows: GAGVSQTPSNKVTEKGKYVELRCDPISGHTALYWYRQSLGQGPEFLIYFQGTGAADDSGLPNDRFFAVRPEGSVSTLKIQRTERGDSAVYLCASSTGQLRGEQYFGPGTRLTVT.

This clonotype was counted at least ten times. The J gene is TRBJ1-1, the V gene TRBV11-3; D might be TRBD1 (6 bases). The V end was cut by 6 bases, the J end by 0 bases, with 14 bases between. This CDR3 has 15 amino acids. CDR1 and CDR2 (germline): SGHNT, YENEEA. The CDR3 DNA reads TGTGCCAGCAGGAACGGCAGGGGAATGAACACTGAAGCTTTCTTT. Amino acid sequence: CASRNGRGMNTEAFF.

This clonotype was recorded a few times. The chain couples TRBV7-8 to TRBJ2-7; 10 nucleotides align to TRBD2. The CDR3 loop spans 16 amino acids. J lost 2 bases, V lost 4 bases, and 8 bases had no gene match. Germline CDR1 SGHVS, CDR2 FQNEAQ. This CDR3 is CASSSLLAGETYEQYF. The CDR3 nucleotides read TGTGCCAGCAGCTCCCTCCTAGCGGGGGAAACCTACGAGCAGTACTTC.

This clonotype was detected many times. The genes are TRBV12-3 or TRBV12-4 and TRBJ2-5; D is unclear. The CDR3 totals 13 residues. Trimming took 3 bases from V and 3 from J, leaving 8 bases between them. The CDR3 reads CASSFTSKETQYF. The CDR3 DNA sequence: TGTGCCAGCAGTTTCACAAGCAAAGAGACCCAGTACTTC.

The sample holds many counts of this clonotype. An end of the junction does not agree with germline; a read error may underlie this. The V call is TRBV9, the J call TRBJ2-1; 7 nucleotides agree with TRBD2. The length of the CDR3 is 15 residues. From germline, CDR1 is SGDLS and CDR2 YYNGEE. CDR3 in amino acids: CASSSSGISYNEQFF. The CDR3 DNA follows: TGCGCCAGCAGCTCTAGCGGTATCTCTTACAATGAGCAGTTCTTC.

The CDR3 is CASSYRGRGSGANVLTF. The DNA of the CDR3 is TGTGCCAGCAGCTACCGGGGTCGGGGCTCTGGGGCCAACGTCCTGACTTTC. The rearrangement links TRBV11-2 to TRBJ2-6; perhaps TRBD2 as D (5 bases). The V end was cut by 4 bases, the J end by 0 bases, with 13 bases between. This CDR3 spans 17 amino acids. Looked up from germline, CDR1 is SGHAT and CDR2 is FQNNGV. Combining the CDR3 with reference TRBV11-2 and TRBJ2-6 gives the whole variable domain EAGVAQSPRYKIIEKRQSVAFWCNPISGHATLYWYQQILGQGPKLLIQFQNNGVVDDSQLPKDRFSAERLKGVDSTLKIQPAKLEDSAVYLCASSYRGRGSGANVLTFGAGSRLTVL.

V gene TRBV9 combines with J gene TRBJ2-3; 7 bases are a match to TRBD1. Germline lookup yields CDR1 SGDLS and CDR2 YYNGEE. The length of the CDR3 is 16 residues. The ends lost 3 bases at V and 5 bases at J; junction bases unmatched: 12. DNA for the CDR3: TGTGCCAGCAGCGCCTCCGGGACAGCCCCCCTAGATACGCAGTATTTT. This encodes CASSASGTAPLDTQYF.

The V and J genes are TRBV11-2 and TRBJ1-4; 7 bases line up with TRBD1. V was pared by 3 bases and J by 7 bases, with 14 bases of the junction left unmatched. The CDR3 runs to 17 residues. Germline V gene data show CDR1 as SGHAT and CDR2 as FQNNGV. CDR3 region: CASSFQPPRGRSEKLFF. The CDR3 DNA is TGTGCCAGCAGCTTTCAACCTCCGAGGGGGCGGAGTGAAAAACTGTTTTTT. The complete variable domain, with remaining parts taken from reference TRBV11-2 and TRBJ1-4, reads EAGVAQSPRYKIIEKRQSVAFWCNPISGHATLYWYQQILGQGPKLLIQFQNNGVVDDSQLPKDRFSAERLKGVDSTLKIQPAKLEDSAVYLCASSFQPPRGRSEKLFFGSGTQLSVL.

The V gene is TRBV4-3, the J gene TRBJ2-2; TRBD1 is a possible D gene (6 bases). Per the germline V gene, CDR1 is LGHNA and CDR2 is YSLEER. This CDR3 spans 15 amino acids. Deletions cut 4 bases from V and 1 base from J, with 10 bases between. The CDR3 DNA reads TGCGCCAGCAGCCTACAACAGGGGAACACCGGGGAGCTGTTTTTT. Amino acid sequence: CASSLQQGNTGELFF.

This clonotype has ten or more counts. The chain recombines TRBV9 with TRBJ2-7; D unresolved. The CDR3 length is 13 residues. With 0 bases removed from V and 4 bases from J, the gap between germline ends came to 8 bases. The V gene's germline CDR1 is SGDLS and CDR2 YYNGEE. The CDR3 reads CASSVAPGYEQYF. In DNA form, the CDR3 reads TGTGCCAGCAGCGTAGCTCCTGGTTACGAGCAGTACTTC. Full variable domain (rest looked up from reference TRBV9 and TRBJ2-7): DSGVTQTPKHLITATGQRVTLRCSPRSGDLSVYWYQQSLDQGLQFLIQYYNGEERAKGNILERFSAQQFPDLHSELNLSSLELGDSALYFCASSVAPGYEQYFGPGTRLTVT.

This clonotype came up many times. The V gene is TRBV27, the J gene TRBJ2-2; no clear D. Trimming took 3 bases from V and 4 from J, leaving 6 bases between them. The CDR3 is made up of 13 amino acids. CDR1 is MNHEY and CDR2 is SMNVEV in the germline V gene (reference sequence). The CDR3: CASSFRLTGELFF. Here the CDR3 DNA reads TGTGCCAGCAGTTTTCGACTCACCGGGGAGCTGTTTTTT.